This is a list of T cell receptor beta chains from one sample in a study of patients and donors after allogeneic stem cell transplantation. One entry per CDR3 protein, called by TCRdb with MiXCR from the RT-PCR reads. The data show tens of thousands of distinct CDR3 sequences, with about 44% seen just once and about 64% held by the top ten. Sequencing was done on a sample of blood, either unsorted or a sorted T cell fraction (not recorded which). These receptors were obtained from a human donor who was either an allogeneic HSCT recipient or a stem cell or donor lymphocyte infusion donor (not recorded which). It is not recorded whose cells these are; they may come from a transplant donor. Both conserved end residues are part of each CDR3. The D gene is left open where the match is weak. Only some rows state a clone size, as once, few, many or a class for expanded clones.

>TRBD1|NA|TRBV12-3/TRBV12-4|TRBJ1-5|14
CASSLTGTAQPQHF
TGTGCCAGCAGTTTAACCGGGACAGCACAGCCCCAGCATTTT
>NA|NA|TRBV15|TRBJ1-4|13
CATSSRRGEKLFF
TGTGCCACCAGCTCCCGTCGGGGCGAAAAACTGTTTTTT
>NA|once|TRBV4-1|TRBJ1-3|15
CASSQDRLLGNTIYF
TGCGCCAGCAGCCAAGATAGGCTTCTAGGAAACACCATATATTTT
>NA|few|TRBV20-1|TRBJ1-2|12
CSAFASPYGYTF
TGCAGTGCTTTCGCATCACCCTATGGCTACACCTTC
>NA|NA|TRBV3-1|TRBJ1-5|16
CASSQEGAGINQPQHF
TGTGCCAGCAGCCAAGAGGGGGCAGGGATCAATCAGCCCCAGCATTTT
>NA|few|TRBV27|TRBJ1-2|13
CASSLSIYGGYTF
TGTGCCAGCAGTTTATCAATTTATGGTGGCTACACCTTC
>NA|NA|TRBV7-9|TRBJ2-1|11
CASSTNNEQFF
TGTGCCAGCAGCACTAACAATGAGCAGTTCTTC
>NA|NA|TRBV5-6|TRBJ1-6|17
CASSRRVRGPYNSPLHF
TGTGCCAGCAGCCGAAGGGTTAGGGGACCTTATAATTCACCCCTCCACTTT
>NA|few|TRBV7-9|TRBJ1-1|14
CASSSPGEGTEAFF
TGTGCCAGCAGCTCGCCAGGGGAGGGCACTGAAGCTTTCTTT
>NA|few|TRBV6-6|TRBJ1-6|16
CASSGAQSLYNSPLHF
TGTGCCAGCAGTGGGGCACAGAGCCTCTATAATTCACCCCTCCACTTT
>NA|few|TRBV19|TRBJ1-5|14
CASSIEPENQPQHF
TGTGCCAGTAGTATAGAGCCAGAGAATCAGCCCCAGCATTTT
>NA|NA|TRBV19|TRBJ1-5|14
CASGTGHSNQPQHF
TGTGCCAGTGGTACGGGACACAGCAATCAGCCCCAGCATTTT
>NA|NA|TRBV7-2|TRBJ1-4|15
CASSLATWADEKLFF
TGTGCCAGCAGCTTAGCGACGTGGGCGGATGAAAAACTGTTTTTT
>TRBD1|few|TRBV7-9|TRBJ1-1|16
CASSWEPGQYNTEAFF
TGTGCCAGCAGCTGGGAACCGGGACAGTACAACACTGAAGCTTTCTTT
>NA|NA|TRBV28|TRBJ1-4|11
CASSGLIKLFF
TGTGCCAGCAGTGGACTTATTAAACTGTTTTTT
>TRBD1|NA|TRBV4-3|TRBJ1-4|15
CASSQGDSFNEKLFF
TGCGCCAGCAGCCAAGGGGACAGCTTTAATGAAAAACTGTTTTTT
>NA|NA|TRBV12-3/TRBV12-4|TRBJ1-2|12
CASSLEARRYTF
TGTGCCAGCAGTTTAGAGGCCCGGAGATACACCTTC
>TRBD1|NA|TRBV6-2/TRBV6-3|TRBJ1-5|16
CASRQRGTADNQPQHF
TGTGCCAGCAGACAACGTGGGACAGCTGACAATCAGCCCCAGCATTTT
>NA|many|TRBV12-3/TRBV12-4|TRBJ2-3|19
CASSVPGTPKETSTDTQYF
TGTGCCAGCAGTGTTCCAGGGACTCCTAAAGAGACTAGCACAGATACGCAGTATTTT
>NA|few|TRBV15|TRBJ1-1|14
CATDDTAEGTEAFF
TGTGCCACCGACGACACCGCCGAGGGCACTGAAGCTTTCTTT
>NA|few|TRBV4-1|TRBJ1-1|12
CASSQPGMEAFF
TGCGCCAGCAGCCAGCCGGGCATGGAAGCTTTCTTT
>NA|few|TRBV28|TRBJ1-1|12
CASSLKGPAAFF
TGTGCCAGCAGTTTAAAGGGCCCCGCGGCTTTCTTT
>NA|NA|TRBV20-1|TRBJ1-2|13
CSARAGVNYGYTF
TGCAGTGCTAGAGCCGGGGTTAACTATGGCTACACCTTC
>TRBD2|NA|TRBV7-2|TRBJ2-1|14
CATRRTSGHNEQFF
TGTGCCACCCGACGGACTAGCGGGCACAATGAGCAGTTCTTC
>TRBD1|few|TRBV9|TRBJ1-4|14
CASSVGQGDEKLFF
TGTGCCAGCAGCGTCGGACAGGGCGATGAAAAACTGTTTTTT
>NA|once|TRBV29-1|TRBJ1-1|13
CSVLRPMNTEAFF
TGCAGCGTCCTGAGGCCGATGAACACTGAAGCTTTCTTT
>NA|NA|TRBV4-3|TRBJ2-1|17
CASSPQPRGAVYNEQFF
TGCGCCAGCAGCCCCCAACCCCGGGGGGCTGTATACAATGAGCAGTTCTTC
>TRBD2|NA|TRBV10-3|TRBJ2-1|19
CAISEVLAGARSGLDEQFF
TGTGCCATCAGTGAGGTACTAGCGGGAGCTCGTTCGGGTTTGGATGAGCAGTTCTTC
>NA|NA|TRBV4-2|TRBJ2-2|15
CASSQDRRFTGELFF
TGTGCCAGCAGCCAAGATCGACGGTTTACCGGGGAGCTGTTTTTT
>NA|NA|TRBV9|TRBJ2-1|17
CASSVAYSASSYNEQFF
TGTGCCAGCAGCGTAGCTTATTCCGCGAGCTCCTACAATGAGCAGTTCTTC
>NA|NA|TRBV28|TRBJ1-5|17
CASSSWRPSSLNQPQHF
TGTGCCAGCAGCTCTTGGAGACCGAGTTCCCTCAATCAGCCCCAGCATTTT
>TRBD1|NA|TRBV7-2|TRBJ1-3|15
CASSQWTGKEYTIYF
TGTGCCAGCAGTCAATGGACAGGGAAGGAATACACCATATATTTT
>NA|NA|TRBV5-1|TRBJ2-1|12
CASSLDYNEQFF
TGCGCCAGCAGCTTGGACTACAATGAGCAGTTCTTC
>TRBD1|NA|TRBV27|TRBJ1-6|16
CASSLYQGAKNSPLHF
TGTGCCAGCAGTTTATATCAGGGGGCGAAGAATTCACCCCTCCACTTT
>NA|once|TRBV9|TRBJ2-7|15
CASSPGPALRYEQYF
TGTGCCAGCAGCCCGGGGCCCGCCCTCCGCTACGAGCAGTACTTC
>NA|NA|TRBV29-1|TRBJ1-2|12
CSVAGVMSGYTF
TGCAGCGTTGCCGGGGTTATGAGCGGCTACACCTTC
>NA|NA|TRBV7-2|TRBJ1-5|15
CASSLGSRSGQPQHF
TGTGCCAGCAGCTTAGGTAGCAGGAGCGGTCAGCCCCAGCATTTT
>TRBD1|NA|TRBV28|TRBJ1-3|15
CASSLGPGGGNTIYF
TGTGCCAGCAGTTTAGGTCCAGGGGGAGGAAACACCATATATTTT
>NA|NA|TRBV25-1|TRBJ1-5|16
CASSESGKGRNQPQHF
TGTGCCAGCAGTGAATCTGGAAAGGGTAGGAATCAGCCCCAGCATTTT
>NA|few|TRBV4-1|TRBJ1-1|16
CASSQEGGAENTEAFF
TGCGCCAGCAGCCAAGAGGGCGGCGCCGAGAACACTGAAGCTTTCTTT
>TRBD1|NA|TRBV7-3|TRBJ2-1|18
CASSLSPPGTAYYNEQFF
TGTGCCAGCAGCTTATCCCCACCGGGGACAGCCTACTACAATGAGCAGTTCTTC
>NA|NA|TRBV20-1|TRBJ1-5|14
CSARDRVGNQPQHF
TGCAGTGCTAGAGATCGCGTGGGCAATCAGCCCCAGCATTTT
>TRBD1|few|TRBV10-3|TRBJ1-2|13
CAISEGYRGGYTF
TGTGCCATCAGTGAGGGCTACAGGGGTGGCTACACCTTC
>NA|once|TRBV7-9|TRBJ1-1|15
CASSTRQTLNTEAFF
TGTGCCAGCAGCACTCGACAGACCTTGAACACTGAAGCTTTCTTT
>NA|NA|TRBV20-1|TRBJ1-3|13
CSAISYSGNTIYF
TGCAGTGCTATCAGCTACTCTGGAAACACCATATATTTT